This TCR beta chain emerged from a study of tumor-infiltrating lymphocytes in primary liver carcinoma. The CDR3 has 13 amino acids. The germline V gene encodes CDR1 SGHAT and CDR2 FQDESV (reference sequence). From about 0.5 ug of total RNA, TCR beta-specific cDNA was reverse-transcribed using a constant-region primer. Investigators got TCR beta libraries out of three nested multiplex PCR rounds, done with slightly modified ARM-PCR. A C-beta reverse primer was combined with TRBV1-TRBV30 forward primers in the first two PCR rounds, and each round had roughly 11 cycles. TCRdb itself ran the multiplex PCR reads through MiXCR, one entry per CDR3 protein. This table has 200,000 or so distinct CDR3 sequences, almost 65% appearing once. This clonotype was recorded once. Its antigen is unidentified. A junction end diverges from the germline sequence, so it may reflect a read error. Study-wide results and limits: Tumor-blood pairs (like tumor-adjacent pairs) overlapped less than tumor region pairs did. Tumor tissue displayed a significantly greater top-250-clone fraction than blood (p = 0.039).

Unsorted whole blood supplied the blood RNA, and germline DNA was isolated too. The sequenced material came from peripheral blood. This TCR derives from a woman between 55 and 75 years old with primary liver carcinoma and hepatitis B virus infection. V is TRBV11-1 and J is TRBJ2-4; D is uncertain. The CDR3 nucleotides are TGTGCCAGCAGCTTCAACAGACAATACATTCAGCACTTC. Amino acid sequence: CASSFNRQYIQHF.